Shown below are 3 T cell receptor beta chains from a single sample sequenced in a study of T cell clones after liver transplantation. Produced via immunoSEQ multiplex PCR; TCRdb's table is partial and in-frame only. The data show tens of thousands of clones, roughly 80% seen once. This specimen consisted of CD4+ T cells from blood, obtained 12 months after liver transplant. These receptor sequences come from a human patient who received a liver transplant. The T cells may come from the graft donor.

CDR3 sequence: CASSLKGDTQYF. CDR3 DNA sequence: TGCGCCAGCAGCTTGAAGGGAGATACGCAGTATTTT. The chain recombines TRBV5-1 with TRBJ2-3; D remains ambiguous. The CDR3 runs to 12 residues. Germline-derived CDR1 and CDR2 are SGHRS and YFSETQ. V dropped 1 base and J dropped 5 bases, with 5 bases sitting between them. Looking up the rest from reference TRBV5-1 and TRBJ2-3 gives the full variable domain: KAGVTQTPRYLIKTRGQQVTLSCSPISGHRSVSWYQQTPGQGLQFLFEYFSETQRNKGNFPGRFSGRQFSNSRSEMNVSTLELGDSALYLCASSLKGDTQYFGPGTRLTVL.

This chain joins TRBV18 and TRBJ2-3; the match to TRBD2 covers 12 bases. The ends lost 3 bases at V and 4 bases at J; junction bases unmatched: 11. CDR3 length: 18 amino acids. The germline V gene encodes CDR1 KGHSH and CDR2 LQKENI. CDR3 in DNA: TGTGCCAGCTCACCCATTAAGACTAGCGGGAGTTTCCCAGATACGCAGTATTTT. It specifies CASSPIKTSGSFPDTQYF.

The chain carries TRBV6-5 and TRBJ1-2, with a weak D call TRBD1 (6 bases). This CDR3 is 13 amino acids long. The V gene lost 2 bases and the J gene lost 5 bases, with 9 bases spanning the gap. Germline-derived CDR1 and CDR2 are MNHEY and SVGAGI. This CDR3 is CASSYPQGYGYTF. The DNA for the CDR3 is TGTGCCAGCAGTTACCCACAGGGTTATGGCTACACCTTC.